One sample yielded the 31 T cell receptor beta chains listed below, sequenced in a study of STAT5B mutations in CD4+ large granular lymphocyte leukemia. Only in-frame clones appear in the TCRdb table, and some are missing; sequencing was by immunoSEQ multiplex PCR. The sample contains around 30,000 clones, 65% to 80% of which appear only once. Sequenced input: CD4+ T cells from blood buffy coats. These receptors all stem from a human donor in good health.

The J gene is TRBJ2-5, the V gene TRBV6-1; D remains ambiguous. The DNA end is a closer match to TRBJ2-7, so the J assignment may be wrong. The CDR3 is 15 amino acids. CDR1 and CDR2 from the germline V gene are MNHNS and SASEGT. The CDR3 DNA reads as TGTGCCAGCAGTGAAATGGTGGGTAGCTCCTACGAGCAGTACTTC. The encoded protein is CASSEMVGSSYEQYF.

In its sample, this clone was seen a few times. This sequence joins TRBV7-6 and TRBJ2-7, with D unresolved. The V end lost 7 bases, the J end lost 3 bases, and 7 bases lay between the germline ends. Germline-derived CDR1 and CDR2 are SGHVS and FNYEAQ. The CDR3 extends over 11 amino acids. CDR3 loop: CASMDGYEQYF. DNA for the CDR3: TGTGCCAGCATGGACGGCTACGAGCAGTACTTC.

The chain links TRBV5-1 to TRBJ2-7, with D tentatively TRBD2 (6 bases). Germline-derived CDR1 and CDR2 are SGHRS and YFSETQ. V gave up 3 bases and J gave up 0 bases, with 10 bases separating them. The CDR3 is 14 amino acids. DNA for the CDR3: TGCGCCAGCAGCTGGGGAGGATCCTCCTACGAGCAGTACTTC. It yields the protein CASSWGGSSYEQYF.

This chain joins TRBV5-5 and TRBJ1-1; D unresolved. The CDR3 totals 14 residues. V was clipped by 0 bases and J by 10 bases, with 16 bases between them. CDR1 is SGHKS and CDR2 is YYEKEE in the germline V gene (reference sequence). The DNA of the CDR3 is TGTGCCAGCAGCTTGGTATTAGCTAATAGCGGAGCTTTCTTT. Its protein is CASSLVLANSGAFF.

The chain is built from TRBV7-8 and TRBJ2-1; 7 nucleotides line up with TRBD1. Germline values: CDR1 SGHVS, CDR2 FQNEAQ. V dropped 2 bases and J dropped 0; count of bases not matched to a gene: 13. This CDR3 contains 19 residues. The CDR3 DNA is TGTGCCAGCAGCTTATACCTCCCTCGACAGGGTAGCTCCTACAATGAGCAGTTCTTC. It encodes CASSLYLPRQGSSYNEQFF.

The CDR3 spells CASSIVAGGNTEAFF. Written as DNA, the CDR3 is TGTGCCAGTAGTATAGTAGCAGGTGGGAACACTGAAGCTTTCTTT. This sequence joins TRBV19 and TRBJ1-1; D uncertain. Germline V gene sequence: CDR1 LNHDA, CDR2 SQIVND (reference sequence). V dropped 1 base and J dropped 1 base, with 10 bases sitting between them. The CDR3 spans 15 residues.

This rearrangement joins TRBV5-5 to TRBJ2-7; D is unresolved. The V gene lost 0 bases and the J gene lost 3 bases, with 7 bases spanning the gap. Germline V gene data show CDR1 as SGHKS and CDR2 as YYEKEE (reference sequence). The CDR3 is 13 amino acids. The chain's CDR3 is CASSLGVNYEQYF. CDR3 nucleotides: TGTGCCAGCAGCTTGGGTGTCAACTACGAGCAGTACTTC.

The rearrangement links TRBV27 to TRBJ1-4; 8 bases line up with TRBD1. The ends lost 3 bases at V and 14 bases at J; junction bases unmatched: 2. The CDR3 covers 11 residues. Germline V gene lookup returns CDR1 MNHEY and CDR2 SMNVEV (reference sequence). The CDR3 spells CASSLAGGLFF. The CDR3 DNA reads as TGTGCCAGCAGTTTGGCAGGGGGCCTGTTTTTT. Based on the CDR3 plus reference TRBV27 and TRBJ1-4, the full variable domain is EAQVTQNPRYLITVTGKKLTVTCSQNMNHEYMSWYRQDPGLGLRQIYYSMNVEVTDKGDVPEGYKVSRKEKRNFPLILESPSPNQTSLYFCASSLAGGLFFGSGTQLSVL.

The CDR3 is CASSPATSGDHNEQFF. For the CDR3, the DNA is TGTGCCAGCTCACCGGCGACTAGCGGGGACCACAATGAGCAGTTCTTC. The chain recombines TRBV18 with TRBJ2-1, with 11 bases matching TRBD2. Losses at the gene ends were 3 bases for V and 5 bases for J; bases not matched to a gene: 6. Per the germline V gene, CDR1 is KGHSH and CDR2 is LQKENI. CDR3 length equals 16 residues.

The chain combines TRBV5-6 with TRBJ1-1; D unclear. The CDR3 loop spans 13 amino acids. Germline CDR1 reads SGHDT; CDR2 reads YYEEEE. The V end was cut by 0 bases, the J end by 7 bases, with 10 bases between. The CDR3 here is CASSLAGGSEAFF. The CDR3 coding sequence is TGTGCCAGCAGCTTGGCCGGTGGCAGTGAAGCTTTCTTT.

This rearrangement joins TRBV19 to TRBJ1-3; no reliable D call. V was cut by 2 bases and J by 0 bases, with 14 bases left in between. This CDR3 contains 17 residues. The germline CDR1 and CDR2 sequences are LNHDA and SQIVND (reference sequence). CDR3 region: CASSIPSWARSGNTIYF. For the CDR3, the DNA is TGTGCCAGTAGTATACCCTCCTGGGCCCGCTCTGGAAACACCATATATTTT.

This chain links TRBV19 with TRBJ2-2; D perhaps matches TRBD2 (6 bases). CDR1 is LNHDA and CDR2 is SQIVND in the germline V gene (reference sequence). V shed 4 bases and J shed 6 bases, with 12 bases lying between them. This CDR3 comprises 14 residues. The CDR3 DNA reads as TGTGCCAGTAGTACACCAGGGAGGCCCGGGGAGCTGTTTTTT. Protein: CASSTPGRPGELFF.

This clone was seen a single time. The chain couples TRBV29-1 to TRBJ1-2; tentatively, D is TRBD1 (5 bases). Per germline, CDR1 SQVTM and CDR2 ANQGSEA. The ends were cut back, 0 bases at V and 4 bases at J, with 21 bases in the middle. The CDR3 is made up of 17 amino acids. CDR3 sequence (DNA): TGCAGCGTTGAAGATCAACGGACGGATGGAAGGGGCTATGGCTACACCTTC. Amino acid sequence: CSVEDQRTDGRGYGYTF.

The V call is TRBV14, the J call TRBJ2-1, with D maybe TRBD1 (6 bases). V gave up 1 base and J gave up 4 bases, with 14 bases separating them. The CDR3 has 16 residues. In germline, CDR1 is SGHDN, CDR2 FVKESK. CDR3 coding DNA: TGTGCCAGCAGCCAAGTGCACCTAAGGGGGTACAATGAGCAGTTCTTC. It specifies CASSQVHLRGYNEQFF.

This clone was seen a few times. The rearrangement uses TRBV19 and TRBJ1-1, with TRBD1 matching over 7 bases. Germline V gene data show CDR1 as LNHDA and CDR2 as SQIVND (reference sequence). V dropped 4 bases and J dropped 8; count of bases not matched to a gene: 10. This CDR3 has 14 residues. The CDR3 DNA follows: TGTGCCAGTAGTAAGAGACAGGGATCAACCGAAGCTTTCTTT. This codes for CASSKRQGSTEAFF.

A single count supports this clone. The rearrangement uses TRBV6-1 and TRBJ2-2; TRBD2 is a possible D gene (5 bases). This CDR3 has 14 amino acids. The germline V and J ends were trimmed by 6 bases and 3 bases, with 11 bases remaining between them. Germline lookup yields CDR1 MNHNS and CDR2 SASEGT. In DNA form, the CDR3 reads TGTGCCAGCAGGGCGGAGGCCGACACCGGGGAGCTGTTTTTT. It is translated as CASRAEADTGELFF.

The chain has TRBV30 and TRBJ1-2; D is uncertain. CDR1 GTSNPN and CDR2 SVGIG come from the germline V gene (reference sequence). The CDR3 length is 12 residues. V was pared by 2 bases and J by 3 bases, with 7 bases between. The CDR3 DNA follows: TGTGCCTGGAGTCCCCATGACTATGGCTACACCTTC. It encodes CAWSPHDYGYTF.

This clone was found once. This sequence joins TRBV11-3 and TRBJ2-7; D might be TRBD2 (6 bases). Germline V lookup: CDR1 SGHNT, CDR2 YENEEA. The CDR3 runs to 15 residues. Trimming shortened V by 5 bases and J by 2 bases, and 16 bases separated the two germline ends. The CDR3 DNA sequence: TGTGCCAGCAGCCGGGCTTCGGGGGAAACCTACGAGCAGTACTTC. Its translation: CASSRASGETYEQYF.

The V and J genes are TRBV7-6 and TRBJ2-1; 16 bases match TRBD2. The CDR3 has 17 residues. Trimming at V came to 5 bases and at J to 7 bases, leaving 8 bases not matched to a gene. Germline V gives CDR1 SGHVS, CDR2 FNYEAQ. Here the CDR3 reads CASSLGTSGRARNEQFF. The CDR3, as DNA: TGTGCCAGCAGCCTCGGGACTAGCGGGAGGGCCCGGAATGAGCAGTTCTTC.

This chain joins TRBV30 and TRBJ2-1, with D possibly being TRBD2 (5 bases). The CDR3 runs to 14 residues. V was shortened by 3 bases and J by 8 bases, with 17 bases between the two germline ends. From germline, CDR1 is GTSNPN and CDR2 SVGIG (reference sequence). For the CDR3, the DNA is TGTGCCTGGAGGGGTGAGACCGCGGGCGATGAGCAGTTCTTC. Protein product: CAWRGETAGDEQFF.

The chain links TRBV19 to TRBJ2-2; 10 nucleotides match TRBD2. V was pared by 7 bases and J by 4 bases, with 6 bases of the junction left unmatched. The CDR3 has 15 amino acids. From germline, CDR1 is LNHDA and CDR2 SQIVND (reference sequence). CDR3: CASKKASGGTGELFF. The CDR3, as DNA: TGTGCCAGTAAAAAGGCTAGCGGGGGCACCGGGGAGCTGTTTTTT.

There are a few counts of this clone. The chain is built from TRBV19 and TRBJ1-1; 8 bases agree with TRBD1. CDR1 and CDR2 from the germline V gene are LNHDA and SQIVND (reference sequence). The length of the CDR3 is 14 residues. V was pared by 3 bases and J by 4 bases, with 4 bases of the junction left unmatched. This CDR3 reads CASSIGQGATEAFF. CDR3 DNA: TGTGCCAGTAGTATTGGACAGGGCGCCACTGAAGCTTTCTTT. The full variable domain, completed using reference TRBV19 and TRBJ1-1, is DGGITQSPKYLFRKEGQNVTLSCEQNLNHDAMYWYRQDPGQGLRLIYYSQIVNDFQKGDIAEGYSVSREKKESFPLTVTSAQKNPTAFYLCASSIGQGATEAFFGQGTRLTVV.

This clone was observed a handful of times. The genes are TRBV4-1 and TRBJ2-2; D might be TRBD2 (5 bases). V shed 4 bases and J shed 5 bases, with 8 bases lying between them. The CDR3 has 13 amino acids. Germline lookup yields CDR1 MGHRA and CDR2 YSYEKL. The CDR3 is CASSPRGTGELFF. CDR3 nucleotides: TGCGCCAGCAGCCCGAGAGGGACCGGGGAGCTGTTTTTT.

The V and J genes are TRBV5-1 and TRBJ2-1; 12 bases align to TRBD2. The CDR3 has 18 residues. The germline V gene encodes CDR1 SGHRS and CDR2 YFSETQ. The V segment lost 3 bases and the J segment 7 bases; nucleotides outside the gene matches: 14. CDR3: CASSSGLASGGEGNEQFF. The CDR3 DNA reads as TGCGCCAGCAGCTCGGGACTCGCTAGCGGGGGGGAAGGTAATGAGCAGTTCTTC.

This chain joins TRBV27 and TRBJ2-7, with 12 bases fitting TRBD2. Trimming at V came to 5 bases and at J to 2 bases, leaving 4 bases not matched to a gene. Germline V gives CDR1 MNHEY, CDR2 SMNVEV (reference sequence). The CDR3 is 15 residues long. For the CDR3, the DNA is TGTGCCAGCAGTAGGCGACTAGCGGGAGCCTACGAGCAGTACTTC. Translated, it gives CASSRRLAGAYEQYF.

The chain uses TRBV6-4 and TRBJ2-2; 10 nucleotides match TRBD2. Per the germline V gene, CDR1 is MRHNA and CDR2 is SNTAGT. V shed 5 bases, J shed 4 bases, and the junction held 4 bases outside the gene matches. The CDR3 spans 15 residues. The CDR3 loop reads CASSLAGGGTGELFF. The DNA for the CDR3 is TGTGCCAGCAGTTTAGCGGGAGGTGGCACCGGGGAGCTGTTTTTT.

The gene calls are TRBV7-8 and TRBJ1-3; no reliable D call. Germline loops: CDR1 SGHVS, CDR2 FQNEAQ. V lost 0 bases and J lost 4, with 7 bases in between. This CDR3 comprises 14 residues. The CDR3, as DNA: TGTGCCAGCAGCTTAGCTAACTTGGGAAACACCATATATTTT. This gives the protein CASSLANLGNTIYF.

The chain carries TRBV2 and TRBJ1-1, with D hard to call. Germline lookup yields CDR1 SNHLY and CDR2 FYNNEI. Trimming removed 2 bases at V and 0 bases at J, with 16 bases between. This CDR3 has 17 amino acids. In DNA form, the CDR3 reads TGTGCCAGCAGTGAAAGGGAGCCACCCAACTTGAACACTGAAGCTTTCTTT. Encoded protein: CASSEREPPNLNTEAFF.

V and J are TRBV6-6 and TRBJ2-7, with D maybe TRBD1 (5 bases). The germline V gene has CDR1 MNHNY and CDR2 SVGAGI (reference sequence). The V end was cut by 5 bases, the J end by 3 bases, with 14 bases between. This CDR3 has 14 amino acids. In nucleotides, the CDR3 is TGTGCCAGCAGTCCACAGGACCCTAACTACGAGCAGTACTTC. Translating gives CASSPQDPNYEQYF.

This chain links TRBV5-1 with TRBJ1-1, with unresolved D. Per the germline V gene, CDR1 is SGHRS and CDR2 is YFSETQ. The V and J ends lost 4 bases and 1 base respectively, with 11 bases between them. The CDR3 runs to 14 residues. CDR3 protein: CASSRVRGNTEAFF. CDR3 sequence (DNA): TGCGCCAGCAGCCGTGTCCGGGGGAACACTGAAGCTTTCTTT.

The chain combines TRBV6-5 with TRBJ1-2; D call uncertain. Germline values: CDR1 MNHEY, CDR2 SVGAGI. This CDR3 has 15 amino acids. The V end was cut by 6 bases, the J end by 4 bases, with 18 bases between. DNA of the CDR3: TGTGCCAGCAGCCCCCGACCGGAATCGAGCTATGGCTACACCTTC. This gives the protein CASSPRPESSYGYTF.